The next 3 T cell receptor beta chains were all read from a single sample in a study of T cells in women clearing cervical HPV infection. The method was immunoSEQ multiplex PCR; TCRdb's version includes in-frame clones alone and lacks a portion of them. This table lists roughly 48,000 clones. Sequencing was done on a sample of blood buffy coat. The receptors originated from a woman aged 18-70 years with a cervical HPV16 infection that either progressed to CIN3+ or cleared (not recorded which).

Notes on this clone: The read falls 3 residues short of the CDR3 end, and the missing part is taken from the germline J gene. The rearrangement links TRBV7-9 to TRBJ1-6; D uncertain. The CDR3 is made up of 15 amino acids. Deletions cut 1 base from V and 6 bases from J, with 10 bases between. Germline V CDR1 and CDR2: SEHNR, FQNEAQ (reference sequence). The sequenced part of the CDR3 DNA is TGTGCCAGCAGCTTAGGGCAGGAGATTAATTCACCC. It translates to CASSLGQEINSP. The full CDR3 sequence reads CASSLGQEINSPLHF.

The CDR3 protein is CASSLTDQETQYF. CDR3 DNA, as far as it was read: TGCGCCAGCAGCTTGACAGATCAAGAGACC. The chain combines TRBV5-1 with TRBJ2-5; D is uncertain. The read ends 3 residues before the CDR3 terminus; that terminus is restored from the germline J gene. CDR1 and CDR2 from the germline V gene are SGHRS and YFSETQ. The V end lost 1 base, the J end lost 2 bases, and 6 bases lay between the germline ends. The CDR3 spans 13 residues.

Remarks on this clone: The read falls 3 residues short of the CDR3 end, and the missing part is taken from the germline J gene. The rearrangement uses TRBV28 and TRBJ1-4; 7 nucleotides align to TRBD1. Germline CDR1 MDHEN, CDR2 SYDVKM. CDR3 length: 19 amino acids. V dropped 4 bases and J dropped 1; count of bases not matched to a gene: 15. The CDR3 spells CASSSTGVLFDQTNEKLFF. Incomplete CDR3 DNA: TGTGCCAGCAGTTCAACAGGGGTGCTTTTCGATCAAACTAATGAAAAA.